The present T cell receptor (beta chain) was sequenced within a study of blood T cell repertoires in COVID-19 (dated by TCRdb to the early 2020s). Regarding the complete study: Samples covering the acute and convalescent phases of COVID-19 were provided by collaborators in the United States, Italy and Spain. The material from the prospective study consisted of cDNA or gDNA derived from T cells, B-cell-depleted T cells, or PBMCs. Sample metadata almost always included a de-identified subject ID, COVID-19 status, age in years and sex. The samples were drawn from two sources: the first 160 participants of the ongoing ImmuneRACE study, and 1,000 to 1,500 subjects contributed by 6 global collaborators. Deeply sampled blood TCRbeta repertoires from subjects exposed to, actively infected with, or recovered from COVID-19 were included in the dataset. Where available, HLA class I and class II types were taken from metadata supplied by the sample provider and were not determined by assay-based typing. The repertoires were made available in a free public database intended to serve as a resource for research on the immune response to SARS-CoV-2. Study-wide findings and limitations: The amount of clinical and demographic metadata varied by source and participant and was provided uncurated.

TCRbeta CDR3 regions were amplified from genomic DNA using the immunoSEQ Assay, a bias-controlled multiplex PCR. The authors' analysis ran thus. Nucleated cell counts per sample were estimated from amplification of reference gene primers within the assay. To quantify the absolute abundance of each unique TCRbeta CDR3 rearrangement, sequence reads were collapsed and filtered. For each sample, productive Simpson clonality was calculated by taking the square root of Simpson's diversity index across productive rearrangements. TCRdb re-hosts the immuneACCESS table, in-frame sequences only. Its copies lack some clones; in the studies checked, an unresolved V gene accounts for under half of them, and the cause for the rest is not known. For V, J and clone size, that table is used; D and trimming come from the DNA. Counted in this sample were hundreds of thousands of clones; more than 75% of them appeared once. The leading ten clones occupy approximately 3.5% of the sample.

This clone is labeled medium-sized (0.01 to 0.1%). What antigen it recognizes has not been identified. Base qualities are missing; no much larger clone stands one base away. According to the germline V gene, CDR1 reads SGHDN and CDR2 reads FVKESK. The CDR3 runs 17 amino acids, cysteine and phenylalanine included. Only CDR3 DNA remains: 51 bases, in frame from the first base. Unmatched junction bases come to 7, with V trimmed by 3 bases and J by 1 base. In the prospective study, participants were about 18 to 100 years old, resided in under 30 geographic areas of the United States, and were enrolled through a virtual design. Cohort assignment in the prospective study relied on participant-reported clinical history from a screening survey and a study questionnaire. Each participant in the prospective study had whole blood, serum and a nasopharyngeal or oropharyngeal swab collected by mobile phlebotomists. Participants in the prospective study had the option to provide additional blood draws and questionnaires over a 2-month period. Prospective study blood samples were shipped either frozen or at room temperature before DNA extraction.

The receptor chain draws on TRBV14 and TRBJ2-3, and TRBD2 aligns with 10 junction nucleotides. This TCR was recovered from a middle-aged woman with acute COVID-19. What was sequenced was PBMCs or T cells enriched from blood (not recorded which). The DNA reads as follows: TGTGCCAGCAGCCATACGAGGAGCGGGAGGGGCACAGATACGCAGTATTTT. The encoded protein is CASSHTRSGRGTDTQYF.